The T cell receptor (beta chain) under discussion was sequenced for a study of cytomegalovirus exposure and HLA in healthy donors. Looking at the study overall: Prior work identified 120 million or so unique TCR beta sequences in roughly 190 million T cells. General study findings and limits: Reports indicate that TCR beta sequences accurately predicted the HLA-A and HLA-B alleles of most subjects. The study flagged approximately 180 TCR beta chains as cytomegalovirus-associated.

In the case of this clone: The antigen remains undetermined.

Per germline, CDR1 SGDLS and CDR2 YYNGEE. The CDR3 length is 13 residues. V dropped 4 bases and J dropped 1 base, with 7 bases sitting between them. PCR employed 60 Vbeta and 13 Jbeta primers. The table came from immunoSEQ multiplex PCR; TCRdb's copy has only in-frame clones and leaves some out. The sample includes under 250,000 clones, approximately 88% of them seen just once. This receptor was taken from a boy between 2 and 10 years old in good health and CMV-seronegative. The sequencing input was PBMCs. This rearrangement joins TRBV9 to TRBJ2-3; D may be TRBD2 (5 bases). This CDR3 is CASSYGGTDTQYF. The CDR3 DNA reads TGTGCCAGCAGCTACGGGGGCACAGATACGCAGTATTTT.